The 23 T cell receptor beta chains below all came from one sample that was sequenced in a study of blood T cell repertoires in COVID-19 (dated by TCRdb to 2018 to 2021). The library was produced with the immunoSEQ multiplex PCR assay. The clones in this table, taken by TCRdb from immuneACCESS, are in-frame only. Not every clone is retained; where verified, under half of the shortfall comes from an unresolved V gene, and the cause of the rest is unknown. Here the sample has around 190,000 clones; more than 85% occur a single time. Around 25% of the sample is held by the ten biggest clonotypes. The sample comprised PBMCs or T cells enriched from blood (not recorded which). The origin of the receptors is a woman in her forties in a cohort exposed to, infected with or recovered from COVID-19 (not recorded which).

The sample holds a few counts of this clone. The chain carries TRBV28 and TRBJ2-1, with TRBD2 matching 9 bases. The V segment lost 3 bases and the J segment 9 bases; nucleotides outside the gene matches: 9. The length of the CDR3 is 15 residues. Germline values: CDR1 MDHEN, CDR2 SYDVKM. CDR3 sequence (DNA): TGTGCCAGCAGTTTTTATAGCGGGAGTCGGGGTGAGCAGTTCTTC. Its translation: CASSFYSGSRGEQFF.

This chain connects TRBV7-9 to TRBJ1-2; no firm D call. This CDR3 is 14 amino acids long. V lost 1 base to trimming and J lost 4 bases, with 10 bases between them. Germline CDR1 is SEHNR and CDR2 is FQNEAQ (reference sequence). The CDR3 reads CASSLEATVYGYTF. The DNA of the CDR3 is TGTGCCAGCAGCTTAGAAGCGACTGTCTATGGCTACACCTTC.

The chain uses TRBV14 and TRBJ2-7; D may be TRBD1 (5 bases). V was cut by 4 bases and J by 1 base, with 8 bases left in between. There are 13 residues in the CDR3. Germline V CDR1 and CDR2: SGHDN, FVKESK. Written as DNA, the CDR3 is TGTGCCAGCAGCCCTGGGGCTTCCTACGAGCAGTACTTC. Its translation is CASSPGASYEQYF.

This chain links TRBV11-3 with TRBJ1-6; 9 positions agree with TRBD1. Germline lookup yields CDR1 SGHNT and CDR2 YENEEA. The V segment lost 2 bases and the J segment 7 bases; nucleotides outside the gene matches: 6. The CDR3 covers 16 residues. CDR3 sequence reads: CASSLHVGTGNSPLHF. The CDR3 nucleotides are TGTGCCAGCAGCTTACACGTCGGGACAGGGAATTCACCCCTCCACTTT.

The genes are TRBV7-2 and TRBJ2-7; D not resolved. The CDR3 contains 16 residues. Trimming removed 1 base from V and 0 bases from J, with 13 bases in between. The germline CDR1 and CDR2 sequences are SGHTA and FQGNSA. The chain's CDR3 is CASSLDGAGSSYEQYF. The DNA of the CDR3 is TGTGCCAGCAGCTTAGATGGCGCAGGAAGCTCCTACGAGCAGTACTTC.

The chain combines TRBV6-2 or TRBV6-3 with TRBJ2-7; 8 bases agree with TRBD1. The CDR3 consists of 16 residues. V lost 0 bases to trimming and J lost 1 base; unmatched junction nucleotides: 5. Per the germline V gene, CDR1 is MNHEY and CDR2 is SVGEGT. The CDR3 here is CASSYSPTGESYEQYF. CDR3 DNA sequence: TGTGCCAGCAGTTACTCGCCGACAGGGGAATCCTACGAGCAGTACTTC.

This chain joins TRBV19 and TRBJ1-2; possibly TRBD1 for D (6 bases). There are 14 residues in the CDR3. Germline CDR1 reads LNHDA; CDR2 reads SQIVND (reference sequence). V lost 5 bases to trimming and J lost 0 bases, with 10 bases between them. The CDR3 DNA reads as TGTGCCAGTAGTGTGACAGGCTCTAACTATGGCTACACCTTC. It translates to CASSVTGSNYGYTF.

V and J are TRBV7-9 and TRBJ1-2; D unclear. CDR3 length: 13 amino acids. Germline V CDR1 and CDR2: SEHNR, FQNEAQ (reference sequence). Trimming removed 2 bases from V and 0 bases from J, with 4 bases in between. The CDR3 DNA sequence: TGTGCCAGCAGCTTACCAGCTAACTATGGCTACACCTTC. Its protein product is CASSLPANYGYTF.

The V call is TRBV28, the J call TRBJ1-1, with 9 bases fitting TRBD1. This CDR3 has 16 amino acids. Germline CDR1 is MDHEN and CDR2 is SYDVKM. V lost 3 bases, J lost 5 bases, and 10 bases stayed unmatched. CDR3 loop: CASSFARGQGKTEAFF. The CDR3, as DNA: TGTGCCAGCAGTTTCGCCCGTGGACAGGGGAAAACTGAAGCTTTCTTT.

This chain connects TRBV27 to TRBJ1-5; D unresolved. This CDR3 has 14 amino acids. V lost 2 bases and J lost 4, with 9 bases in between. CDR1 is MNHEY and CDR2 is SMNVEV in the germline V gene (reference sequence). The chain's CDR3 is CASSLRGENQPQHF. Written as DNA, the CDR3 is TGTGCCAGCAGTTTACGGGGAGAGAATCAGCCCCAGCATTTT.

CDR3 region: CASSLAVKSSYEQYF. The CDR3 bases are TGTGCCAGCAGCTTAGCGGTAAAGAGCTCCTACGAGCAGTACTTC. The V gene is TRBV7-9, the J gene TRBJ2-7; D is unresolved. Looked up from germline, CDR1 is SEHNR and CDR2 is FQNEAQ (reference sequence). The CDR3 runs 15 residues. The V end was cut by 0 bases, the J end by 0 bases, with 9 bases between.

In DNA, the CDR3 is TGTGCCAGCTCCAAAAAATCTGGGGCTAGTAGCAATCAGCCCCAGCATTTT. It translates to CASSKKSGASSNQPQHF. J is TRBJ1-5 and V is TRBV18; D possibly corresponds to TRBD1 (5 bases). The V end was cut by 6 bases, the J end by 0 bases, with 18 bases between. The germline gives CDR1 KGHSH, CDR2 LQKENI. The CDR3 runs 17 residues.

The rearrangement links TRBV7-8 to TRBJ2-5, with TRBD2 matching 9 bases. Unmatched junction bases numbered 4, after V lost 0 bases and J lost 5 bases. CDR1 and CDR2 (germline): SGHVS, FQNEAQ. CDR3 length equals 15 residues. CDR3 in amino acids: CASSLAAGGPETQYF. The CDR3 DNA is TGTGCCAGCAGCTTAGCGGCGGGAGGGCCGGAGACCCAGTACTTC.

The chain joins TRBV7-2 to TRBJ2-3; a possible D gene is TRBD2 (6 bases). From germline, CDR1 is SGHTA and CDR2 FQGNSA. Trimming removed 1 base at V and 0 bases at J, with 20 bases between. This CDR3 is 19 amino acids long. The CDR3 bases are TGTGCCAGCAGCTTAGAACGGGGGAGTGAGCCCGCTAGCACAGATACGCAGTATTTT. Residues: CASSLERGSEPASTDTQYF.

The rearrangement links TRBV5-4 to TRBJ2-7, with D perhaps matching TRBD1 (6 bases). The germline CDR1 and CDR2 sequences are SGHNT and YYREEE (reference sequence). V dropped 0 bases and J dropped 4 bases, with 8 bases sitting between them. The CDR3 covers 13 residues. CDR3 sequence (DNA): TGTGCCAGCAGCTTGGGGGGGCTTTACGAGCAGTACTTC. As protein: CASSLGGLYEQYF.

In DNA, the CDR3 is TGTGCCAGTATTGGGGACAGACTTGAAGCTTTCTTT. It translates to CASIGDRLEAFF. This chain connects TRBV19 to TRBJ1-1; 7 bases align to TRBD1. V dropped 7 bases and J dropped 7; count of bases not matched to a gene: 6. The CDR3 runs to 12 residues. Per germline, CDR1 LNHDA and CDR2 SQIVND (reference sequence).

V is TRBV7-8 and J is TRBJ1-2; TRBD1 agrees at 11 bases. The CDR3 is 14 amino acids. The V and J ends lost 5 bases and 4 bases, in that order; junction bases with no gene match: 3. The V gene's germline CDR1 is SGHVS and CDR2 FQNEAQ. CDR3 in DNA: TGTGCCAGCAGCCCGGACAGGGGGCTCTATGGCTACACCTTC. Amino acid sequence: CASSPDRGLYGYTF.

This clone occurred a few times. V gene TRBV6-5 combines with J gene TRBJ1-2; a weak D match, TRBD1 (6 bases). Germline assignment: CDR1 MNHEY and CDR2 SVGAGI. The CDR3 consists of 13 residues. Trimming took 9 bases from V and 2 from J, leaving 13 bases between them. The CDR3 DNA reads TGTGCCAGTCGACAGGAGACAAACTATGGCTACACCTTC. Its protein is CASRQETNYGYTF.

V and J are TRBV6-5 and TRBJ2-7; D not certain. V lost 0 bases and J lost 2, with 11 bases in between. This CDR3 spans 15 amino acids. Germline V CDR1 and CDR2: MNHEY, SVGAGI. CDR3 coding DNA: TGTGCCAGCAGTTACTCGCGGATAGGAACCTACGAGCAGTACTTC. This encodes CASSYSRIGTYEQYF.

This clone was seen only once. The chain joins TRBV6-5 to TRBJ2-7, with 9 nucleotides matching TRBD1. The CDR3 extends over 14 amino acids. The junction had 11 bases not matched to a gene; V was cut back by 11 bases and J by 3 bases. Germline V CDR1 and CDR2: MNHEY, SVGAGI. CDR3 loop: CAVVGTGHGYEQYF. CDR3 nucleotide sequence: TGTGCCGTCGTGGGGACAGGGCACGGCTACGAGCAGTACTTC.

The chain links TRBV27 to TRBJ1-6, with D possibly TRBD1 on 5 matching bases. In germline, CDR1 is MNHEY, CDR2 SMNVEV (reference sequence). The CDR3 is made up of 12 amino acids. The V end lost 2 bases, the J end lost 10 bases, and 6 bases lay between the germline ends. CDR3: CASSLKGSPLHF. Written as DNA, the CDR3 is TGTGCCAGCAGTTTAAAGGGGTCACCCCTCCACTTT.

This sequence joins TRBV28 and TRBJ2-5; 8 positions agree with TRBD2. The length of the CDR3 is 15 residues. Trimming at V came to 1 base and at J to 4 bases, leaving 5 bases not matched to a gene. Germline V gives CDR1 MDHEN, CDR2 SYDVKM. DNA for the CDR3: TGTGCCAGCAGTTTATACGGGGGGGCCGGAGAGACCCAGTACTTC. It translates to CASSLYGGAGETQYF.

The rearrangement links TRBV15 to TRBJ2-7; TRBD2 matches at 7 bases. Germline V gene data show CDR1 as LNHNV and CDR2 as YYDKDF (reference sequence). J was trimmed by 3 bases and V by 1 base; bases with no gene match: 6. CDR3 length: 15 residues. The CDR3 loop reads CATSRAREGGYEQYF. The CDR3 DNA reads TGTGCCACCAGCAGAGCCAGGGAGGGAGGCTACGAGCAGTACTTC.